This T cell receptor (beta chain) came from a study of T cell responses to AZD1222 COVID-19 vaccine. The germline V gene encodes CDR1 MNHEY and CDR2 SMNVEV (reference sequence). The CDR3 consists of 17 residues. The V and J ends lost 3 bases and 9 bases respectively, with 21 bases between them. Study-level points and caveats: The number of AZD1222 recipients seropositive at baseline was only 5 to 7.

The data were produced by immunoSEQ multiplex PCR, yet TCRdb's version contains in-frame clones alone and is incomplete. Among under 150,000 clones listed, 70% to 90% were seen once. This clone appeared once. Its antigen is currently unknown. This clonotype was sampled from an adult who received the MenACWY meningococcal vaccine as a control. V and J are TRBV27 and TRBJ1-6; D is possibly TRBD1 (5 bases). This material consisted of peripheral blood, taken 28 days after the second dose of the MenACWY control vaccine. This chain's CDR3 is CASSFAPTRQRGSPLHF. In DNA, the CDR3 is TGTGCCAGCAGTTTTGCGCCCACCCGACAGCGGGGTTCACCCCTCCACTTT.